The clone carrying this T cell receptor beta chain was observed a handful of times. These data are taken from a study of blood T cell repertoires in COVID-19. On the study more broadly: Samples came from the United States, Italy and Spain, spanning acute and convalescent COVID-19. T cells, B-cell-depleted T cells, or PBMCs provided the cDNA or gDNA that served as material.

Using immunoSEQ multiplex PCR, the repertoire was profiled, and TCRdb retains in-frame clones only, with some absent. The table lists a few hundred thousand clones, 91% of them singletons, with around 1.3% in the top ten. This receptor was identified in a human donor in a cohort exposed to, infected with or recovered from COVID-19 (not recorded which). The donor label of this sample is uncertain. The sequencing sample was made of PBMCs or T cells enriched from blood (not recorded which).

CDR3 residues: CASSLPTGVQETQYF. CDR3 in DNA: TGTGCCAGCAGTCTCCCGACAGGGGTTCAAGAGACCCAGTACTTC. This rearrangement joins TRBV28 to TRBJ2-5; 8 bases agree with TRBD1. The V gene end was trimmed by 5 bases and the J gene end by 2 bases; junction bases not matched to a gene: 7. CDR1 and CDR2 from the germline V gene are MDHEN and SYDVKM. The CDR3 contains 15 residues.